The entry below gives a single T cell receptor beta chain sequence along with its context. This record belongs to a study of immune characterization of retroperitoneal liposarcoma. Germline trimming cut 7 bases from V and 4 bases from J; bases unmatched to any gene: 3. This CDR3 has 14 residues. TCRdb reanalysed the PCR reads using MiXCR and keeps one entry per CDR3 protein. The sample has about 12,000 distinct CDR3 sequences; 45% to 50% are singletons. The chain links TRBV12-3 or TRBV12-4 to TRBJ2-1; 11 bases are a match to TRBD2. This sequence originates from a female donor with retroperitoneal liposarcoma. The source material was tumor tissue. CDR3: CASTGLAVYNEQFF. DNA for the CDR3: TGTGCCAGCACGGGACTAGCGGTTTACAATGAGCAGTTCTTC.